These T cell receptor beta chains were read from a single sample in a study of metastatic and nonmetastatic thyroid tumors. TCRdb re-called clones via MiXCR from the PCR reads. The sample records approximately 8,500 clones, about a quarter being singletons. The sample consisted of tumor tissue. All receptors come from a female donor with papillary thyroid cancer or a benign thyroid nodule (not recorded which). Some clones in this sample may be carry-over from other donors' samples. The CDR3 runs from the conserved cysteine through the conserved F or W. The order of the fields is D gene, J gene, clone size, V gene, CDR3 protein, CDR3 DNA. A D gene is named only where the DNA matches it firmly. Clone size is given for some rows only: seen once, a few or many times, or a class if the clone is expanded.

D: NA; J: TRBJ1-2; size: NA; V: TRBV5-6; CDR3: CASSLPGAINPTCYTF; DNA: TGTGCCAGCAGCCTCCCCGGGGCCATAAACCCCACTTGCTACACCTTC
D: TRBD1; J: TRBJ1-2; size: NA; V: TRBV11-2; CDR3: CASSRNRDRGQGGYTF; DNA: TGTGCCAGCAGCCGAAACAGGGACAGGGGGCAGGGTGGCTACACCTTC
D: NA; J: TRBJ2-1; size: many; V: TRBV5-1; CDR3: CASTLVPGPERRFF; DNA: TGCGCCAGCACCCTGGTTCCGGGCCCCGAGCGGCGGTTCTTC
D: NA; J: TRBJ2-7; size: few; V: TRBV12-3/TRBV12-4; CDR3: CASSWNRVDEQYF; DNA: TGTGCCAGCAGTTGGAATAGGGTGGACGAGCAGTACTTC
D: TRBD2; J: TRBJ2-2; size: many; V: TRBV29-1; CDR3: CSVPSGRGSTGELFF; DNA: TGCAGCGTTCCTAGCGGGAGAGGGTCCACCGGGGAGCTGTTTTTT
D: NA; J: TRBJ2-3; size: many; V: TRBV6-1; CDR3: CASSPGTSTDTQYF; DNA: TGTGCCAGCAGCCCCGGGACCAGCACAGATACGCAGTATTTT
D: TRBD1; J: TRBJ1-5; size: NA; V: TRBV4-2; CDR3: CASSPSRGLGNQPQHF; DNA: TGTGCCAGCAGCCCTAGCAGGGGGCTCGGCAATCAGCCCCAGCATTTT
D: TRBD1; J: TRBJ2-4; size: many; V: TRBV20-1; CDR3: CSARGSGTGTHIQYF; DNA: TGCAGTGCTAGAGGATCCGGGACAGGGACCCACATTCAGTACTTC
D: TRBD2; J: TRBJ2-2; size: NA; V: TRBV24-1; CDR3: CATRSGVTNTGELFF; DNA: TGTGCCACCAGGAGCGGGGTAACGAACACCGGGGAGCTGTTTTTT
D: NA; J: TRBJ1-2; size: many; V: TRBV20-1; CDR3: CSAYSGTRHYGYTF; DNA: TGCAGTGCCTACTCCGGGACAAGGCACTATGGCTACACCTTC
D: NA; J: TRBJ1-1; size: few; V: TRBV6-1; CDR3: CASSHPDLTLGTEAFF; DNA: TGTGCCAGCAGTCACCCCGACTTGACTCTAGGCACTGAAGCTTTCTTT
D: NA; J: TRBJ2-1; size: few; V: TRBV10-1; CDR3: CASSDPSGGQFF; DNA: TGCGCCAGCAGTGACCCCAGTGGGGGGCAGTTCTTC
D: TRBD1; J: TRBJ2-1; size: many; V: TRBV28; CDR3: CASSLRTGRQGSSYNEQFF; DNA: TGTGCCAGCAGTTTAAGAACCGGAAGACAGGGGAGCTCCTACAATGAGCAGTTCTTC
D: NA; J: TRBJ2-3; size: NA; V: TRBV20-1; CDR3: CSPGSGCTDTQYF; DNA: TGCAGTCCCGGCTCAGGGTGCACAGATACGCAGTATTTT
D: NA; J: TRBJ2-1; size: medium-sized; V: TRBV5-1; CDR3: CASSRGGSFDNEQFF; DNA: TGCGCCAGCAGTCGAGGGGGATCCTTTGACAATGAGCAGTTCTTC
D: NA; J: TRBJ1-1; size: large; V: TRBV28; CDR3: CASTAGRISTEAFF; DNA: TGTGCCAGCACGGCAGGGAGGATTTCCACTGAAGCTTTCTTT
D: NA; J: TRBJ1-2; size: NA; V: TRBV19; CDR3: CASIPQPGRDYGYTF; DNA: TGTGCCAGTATCCCCCAACCGGGACGGGACTATGGCTACACCTTC
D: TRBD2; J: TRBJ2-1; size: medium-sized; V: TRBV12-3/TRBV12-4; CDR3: CASSARTSGTFWKQFF; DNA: TGTGCCAGCAGTGCTAGGACTAGCGGTACCTTCTGGAAGCAGTTCTTC
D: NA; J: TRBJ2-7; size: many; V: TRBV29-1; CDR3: CSVLAGPYEQYF; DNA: TGCAGCGTCCTGGCAGGCCCCTACGAGCAGTACTTC
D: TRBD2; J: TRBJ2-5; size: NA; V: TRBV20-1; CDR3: CSARDLSGRAAGETQYF; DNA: TGCAGTGCTAGAGACTTGAGCGGGAGGGCCGCCGGGGAGACCCAGTACTTC
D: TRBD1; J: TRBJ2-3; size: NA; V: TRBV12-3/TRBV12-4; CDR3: CASSRTGGSDTQYF; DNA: TGTGCCAGCAGCCGGACAGGGGGCTCAGATACGCAGTATTTT
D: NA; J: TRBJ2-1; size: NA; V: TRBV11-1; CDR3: CASSSEGSTINNEQFF; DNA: TGTGCCAGCAGCTCCGAGGGGAGCACGATTAACAATGAGCAGTTCTTC
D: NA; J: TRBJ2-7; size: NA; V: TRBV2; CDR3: CASRPHNSYEQYF; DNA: TGTGCCAGCAGACCGCACAACTCCTACGAGCAGTACTTC
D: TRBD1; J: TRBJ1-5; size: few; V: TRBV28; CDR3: CARQGEQPQHF; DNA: TGTGCCAGACAGGGGGAACAGCCCCAGCATTTT
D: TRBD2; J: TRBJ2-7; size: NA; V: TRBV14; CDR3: CASSPLGLAGDGDQYF; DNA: TGTGCCAGCAGCCCACTCGGACTAGCGGGAGACGGCGATCAGTACTTC
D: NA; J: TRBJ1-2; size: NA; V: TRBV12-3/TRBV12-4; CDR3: CAVGHPNYGYTF; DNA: TGTGCCGTAGGACACCCTAACTATGGCTACACCTTC
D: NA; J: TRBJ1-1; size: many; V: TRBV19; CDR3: CASSIWLNTEAFF; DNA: TGTGCCAGTAGTATTTGGTTGAACACTGAAGCTTTCTTT
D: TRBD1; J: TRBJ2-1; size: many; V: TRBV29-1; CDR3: CSVEFLAPGQGRHEQFF; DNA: TGCAGCGTTGAATTTTTAGCCCCGGGACAGGGTCGGCATGAGCAGTTCTTC
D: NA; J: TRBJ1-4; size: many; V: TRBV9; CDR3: CASTRGAGTNEKLFF; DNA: TGTGCCAGCACACGGGGCGCGGGTACTAATGAAAAACTGTTTTTT
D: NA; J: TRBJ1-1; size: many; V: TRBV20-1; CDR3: CSADTTVEAFF; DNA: TGCAGTGCTGACACGACCGTCGAAGCTTTCTTT
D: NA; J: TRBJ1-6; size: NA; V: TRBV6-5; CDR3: CASSYTSNGHNSPLHF; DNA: TGTGCCAGCAGTTACACCTCTAACGGTCATAATTCACCCCTCCACTTT
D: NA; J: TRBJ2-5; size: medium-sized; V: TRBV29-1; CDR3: CSTARYQETQYF; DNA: TGCAGCACCGCCAGATACCAAGAGACCCAGTACTTC
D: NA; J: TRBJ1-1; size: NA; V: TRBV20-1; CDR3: CSARNRDTEAFF; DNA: TGCAGTGCTAGAAACAGGGATACTGAAGCTTTCTTT
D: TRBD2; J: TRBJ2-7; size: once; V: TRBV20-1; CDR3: CSAKGTSGTYYEQYF; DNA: TGCAGTGCTAAGGGTACTAGCGGGACCTACTACGAGCAGTACTTC
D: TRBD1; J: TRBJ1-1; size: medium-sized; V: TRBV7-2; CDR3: CASSHPRQGGNTEAFF; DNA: TGTGCCAGCAGCCACCCAAGACAGGGAGGGAACACTGAAGCTTTCTTT
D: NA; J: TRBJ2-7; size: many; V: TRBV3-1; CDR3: CASSSGALYEQYF; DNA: TGTGCCAGCAGCTCCGGGGCCCTCTACGAGCAGTACTTC
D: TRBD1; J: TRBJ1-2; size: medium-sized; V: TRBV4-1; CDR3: CASSRSDRGYYGYTF; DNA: TGCGCCAGCAGCCGCTCGGACAGGGGTTACTATGGCTACACCTTC